This T cell receptor beta chain comes out of a study of brain T cells in children with intractable seizures. Of note for this clone: Its antigen is still unknown.

Sequencing was limited to surgery cases with top T cell transcript signatures in brain tissue. Patients received at least one anti-epileptic drug before surgery. This CDR3 has 14 residues. Trimming took off 5 bases at V and 6 bases at J, with 13 bases between the two ends. In germline, CDR1 is SGHTA, CDR2 FQGTGA. Study-wide findings and caveats: Absence of clones before surgery may stem from lower sequencing depth.

The method was immunoSEQ multiplex PCR; TCRdb's version includes in-frame clones alone and lacks a portion of them. The sample lists fewer than 80,000 clones; 90% to 96% were seen once. This sample comprised peripheral blood, obtained at surgery. This sequence originates from a boy under two years old with focal cortical dysplasia and intractable seizures. V gene TRBV7-3 combines with J gene TRBJ2-2; no clear D. Here the CDR3 reads CASSPNSRAGELFF. In nucleotides, the CDR3 is TGTGCCAGCAGCCCTAATTCCAGAGCCGGGGAGCTGTTTTTT.